Following are 2 T cell receptor beta chains from one sample sequenced in a study of blood T cell repertoires in COVID-19. Repertoires were generated with immunoSEQ multiplex PCR, while TCRdb's copy carries only in-frame clones and drops some. Among over 200,000 clones listed, more than 70% were seen once. Source material: peripheral blood. These receptors all come from a man older than 75 with acute or convalescent COVID-19.

As regards this clone: A read error may account for a junction end that differs from germline. The J gene is TRBJ1-2, the V gene TRBV10-3; 9 nucleotides line up with TRBD1. Germline V gene data show CDR1 as ENHRY and CDR2 as SYGVKD. This CDR3 region has 15 residues. The CDR3 DNA reads TGTGCCATCAGTGACCCCGGGACAGGGAACTATGGCTACATCTTC. Its translation: CAISDPGTGNYGYIF.

This sequence joins TRBV28 and TRBJ2-4, with 7 bases aligning to TRBD2. Germline loops: CDR1 MDHEN, CDR2 SYDVKM. The ends lost 5 bases at V and 0 bases at J; junction bases unmatched: 19. The CDR3 runs 20 residues. The CDR3 is CASSPPGSAGVPIAKNIQYF. CDR3 nucleotide sequence: TGTGCCAGCAGTCCCCCCGGATCGGCGGGAGTCCCTATAGCCAAAAACATTCAGTACTTC. The variable domain in full, completed from reference TRBV28 and TRBJ2-4, reads DVKVTQSSRYLVKRTGEKVFLECVQDMDHENMFWYRQDPGLGLRLIYFSYDVKMKEKGDIPEGYSVSREKKERFSLILESASTNQTSMYLCASSPPGSAGVPIAKNIQYFGAGTRLSVL.